Presented here are 5 T cell receptor beta chains from one specimen sequenced in a study of cytomegalovirus exposure and HLA in healthy donors. In the PCR, 60 Vbeta and 13 Jbeta primers were used. Assay: immunoSEQ multiplex PCR; the TCRdb copy retains only in-frame clones and omits some. The table lists approximately 150,000 clones, less than 90% of them singletons. The sample taken for sequencing was PBMCs. These receptor sequences come from a man aged 45-60 years in good health and CMV-seropositive.

The chain links TRBV2 to TRBJ2-1, with unresolved D. Germline CDR1 reads SNHLY; CDR2 reads FYNNEI. The CDR3 runs to 11 residues. Trimming removed 3 bases at V and 6 bases at J, with 3 bases between. CDR3 loop: CASSDSNEQFF. The CDR3 nucleotides read TGTGCCAGCAGTGATAGCAATGAGCAGTTCTTC.

This clone showed up just once. The chain employs TRBV7-9 and TRBJ2-7, with D tentatively TRBD2 (5 bases). Germline V CDR1 and CDR2: SEHNR, FQNEAQ (reference sequence). CDR3 length: 14 residues. Between the trimmed V and J ends, which lost 3 bases and 6 bases, there was a span of 15 bases. The CDR3 region is CASSFLAGWSEQYF. For the CDR3, the DNA is TGTGCCAGCAGCTTCCTAGCTGGGTGGTCCGAGCAGTACTTC.

The V and J genes are TRBV5-6 and TRBJ2-1, with TRBD2 as a possible D gene (5 bases). The V end lost 3 bases, the J end lost 0 bases, and 19 bases lay between the germline ends. The germline gives CDR1 SGHDT, CDR2 YYEEEE. The CDR3 runs to 18 residues. CDR3 sequence (DNA): TGTGCCAGCAGCTGGCCCCTGGTAGCGTTTAGCTCCTACAATGAGCAGTTCTTC. It codes for CASSWPLVAFSSYNEQFF.

This clone has only one observation. The chain recombines TRBV27 with TRBJ2-5, with D possibly TRBD2 on 6 matching bases. Trimming pared 0 bases from V and 5 bases from J, leaving 13 bases between. In germline, CDR1 is MNHEY, CDR2 SMNVEV (reference sequence). This CDR3 region has 15 residues. The chain's CDR3 is CASSLSEGSRETQYF. The CDR3 DNA sequence: TGTGCCAGCAGTTTATCGGAGGGTTCTCGGGAGACCCAGTACTTC.

V and J are TRBV28 and TRBJ2-2; tentative D call: TRBD1 (6 bases). Germline loops: CDR1 MDHEN, CDR2 SYDVKM. The CDR3 runs 16 residues. With 2 bases removed from V and 2 bases from J, the gap between germline ends came to 12 bases. The CDR3 bases are TGTGCCAGCAGTTTAGTAGACAGGCTAAACACCGGGGAGCTGTTTTTT. It translates to CASSLVDRLNTGELFF. The whole variable domain, remainder taken from reference TRBV28 and TRBJ2-2, is DVKVTQSSRYLVKRTGEKVFLECVQDMDHENMFWYRQDPGLGLRLIYFSYDVKMKEKGDIPEGYSVSREKKERFSLILESASTNQTSMYLCASSLVDRLNTGELFFGEGSRLTVL.